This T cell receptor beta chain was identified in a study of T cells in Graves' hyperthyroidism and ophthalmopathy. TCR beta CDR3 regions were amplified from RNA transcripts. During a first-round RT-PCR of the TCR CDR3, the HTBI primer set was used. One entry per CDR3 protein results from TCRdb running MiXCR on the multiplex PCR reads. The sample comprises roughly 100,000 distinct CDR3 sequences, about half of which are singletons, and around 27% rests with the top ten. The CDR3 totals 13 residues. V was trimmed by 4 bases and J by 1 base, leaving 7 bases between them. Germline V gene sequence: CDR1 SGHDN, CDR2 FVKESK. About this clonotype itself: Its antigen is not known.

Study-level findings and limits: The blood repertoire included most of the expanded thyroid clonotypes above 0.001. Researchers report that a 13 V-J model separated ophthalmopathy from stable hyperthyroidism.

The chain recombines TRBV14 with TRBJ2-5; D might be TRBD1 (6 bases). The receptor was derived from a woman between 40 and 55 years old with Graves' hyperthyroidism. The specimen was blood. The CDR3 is CASSRTVQETQYF. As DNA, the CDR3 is TGTGCCAGCAGCCGGACAGTCCAAGAGACCCAGTACTTC.